Following are 16 T cell receptor beta chains from one sample sequenced in a study of blood T cell repertoires in COVID-19. Method: immunoSEQ multiplex PCR; TCRdb's copy keeps in-frame clones and lacks some. The table has roughly 220,000 clones, about nine tenths seen once; the top ten hold 2.2%. The sequenced sample consisted of peripheral blood. The receptor set was obtained from a young man who had recovered from COVID-19.

V usage is TRBV10-3 and J usage is TRBJ1-1; 8 bases align to TRBD1. This CDR3 spans 16 amino acids. The junction had 8 bases not matched to a gene; V was cut back by 3 bases and J by 2 bases. CDR1 is ENHRY, CDR2 SYGVKD, per germline. The CDR3 bases are TGTGCCATCAGTGATCCCCAGGGGGCGGGCAACACTGAAGCTTTCTTT. Translation gives CAISDPQGAGNTEAFF.

This clone showed up many times. The CDR3 DNA is TGCGCCAGCAGCTTGGACGGGACTAGCGGGGAATCCTACAATGAGCAGTTCTTC. Protein product: CASSLDGTSGESYNEQFF. The chain uses TRBV5-1 and TRBJ2-1, with 13 bases aligning to TRBD2. The CDR3 length is 18 residues. Germline V gene data show CDR1 as SGHRS and CDR2 as YFSETQ. V lost 0 bases and J lost 1; bases outside the gene matches: 4.

This sequence joins TRBV12-3 or TRBV12-4 and TRBJ2-1; TRBD2 might be the D (6 bases). The CDR3 spans 12 residues. Trimming pared 7 bases from V and 7 bases from J, leaving 11 bases between. The CDR3 nucleotides are TGTGCCAGCAACCCCCGGGGGAATGAGCAGTTCTTC. This translates into CASNPRGNEQFF.

This clone was counted a single time. The rearrangement joins TRBV6-5 to TRBJ1-3, with 8 bases lining up with TRBD1. V shed 7 bases, J shed 8 bases, and the junction held 13 bases outside the gene matches. CDR3 size: 15 residues. Germline CDR1 is MNHEY and CDR2 is SVGAGI. The CDR3 is CASNPGGESWDTIYF. The CDR3 DNA reads TGTGCCAGCAATCCAGGGGGCGAATCTTGGGACACCATATATTTT.

The gene calls are TRBV24-1 and TRBJ1-5; perhaps TRBD1 as D (6 bases). Looked up from germline, CDR1 is KGHDR and CDR2 is SFDVKD. The CDR3 has 13 residues. Trimming shortened V by 9 bases and J by 3 bases, and 11 bases separated the two germline ends. This chain's CDR3 is CATQGQNNQPQHF. In DNA form, the CDR3 reads TGTGCCACCCAGGGGCAGAACAATCAGCCCCAGCATTTT.

The chain employs TRBV5-4 and TRBJ1-1; D uncertain. This CDR3 spans 13 amino acids. Germline lookup yields CDR1 SGHNT and CDR2 YYREEE (reference sequence). V was pared by 4 bases and J by 2 bases, with 9 bases between. The CDR3 DNA sequence: TGTGCCAGCAGCGAGGGATCCAACACTGAAGCTTTCTTT. As protein: CASSEGSNTEAFF.

V usage is TRBV6-1 and J usage is TRBJ1-5; D is ambiguous. Trimming cost V 1 base and J 0 bases, with 7 bases left between them. The CDR3 is 15 residues long. The V gene's germline CDR1 is MNHNS and CDR2 SASEGT. The CDR3 loop reads CASSEDRNSNQPQHF. CDR3 DNA sequence: TGTGCCAGCAGTGAAGACAGAAATAGCAATCAGCCCCAGCATTTT.

This rearrangement joins TRBV11-2 to TRBJ2-7; 7 positions agree with TRBD1. Unmatched junction bases numbered 10, after V lost 5 bases and J lost 3 bases. Germline assignment: CDR1 SGHAT and CDR2 FQNNGV. The CDR3 sequence is 15 residues long. This CDR3 reads CASSQTTGPLYEQYF. The CDR3 nucleotides are TGTGCCAGCAGCCAAACGACAGGGCCCCTCTACGAGCAGTACTTC.

For this clone: The DNA is left out, because the CDR3 cannot be placed on it with certainty; the CDR3 is given as TCRdb lists it. This CDR3 reads CASSPRRAGGNSPLHF. The rearrangement joins TRBV4-3 to TRBJ1-6. Germline-derived CDR1 and CDR2 are LGHNA and YSLEER. The CDR3 adds up to 16 amino acids, both ends counted.

The V gene is TRBV6-5, the J gene TRBJ1-5, with D tentatively TRBD1 (5 bases). Germline-derived CDR1 and CDR2 are MNHEY and SVGAGI. Trimming shortened V by 8 bases and J by 6 bases, and 14 bases separated the two germline ends. This CDR3 spans 13 amino acids. The CDR3 DNA sequence: TGTGCCAGCTCAAGTAGGGGTATTCAGCCCCAGCATTTT. This codes for CASSSRGIQPQHF.

This chain connects TRBV6-5 to TRBJ1-2, with TRBD1 matching 9 bases. CDR3 length: 14 amino acids. Per germline, CDR1 MNHEY and CDR2 SVGAGI. J was trimmed by 8 bases and V by 6 bases; bases with no gene match: 10. CDR3 sequence reads: CASSRQGEAPGYTF. The CDR3, as DNA: TGTGCCAGCAGCCGACAGGGGGAAGCACCAGGCTACACCTTC.

The chain carries TRBV30 and TRBJ1-1, with TRBD1 as a possible D gene (6 bases). From germline, CDR1 is GTSNPN and CDR2 SVGIG (reference sequence). The CDR3 length is 12 residues. Trimming stripped 6 bases from V and 5 bases from J, with 13 bases between. The CDR3 reads CACRDIRTEAFF. The CDR3, as DNA: TGTGCCTGCCGGGACATCCGGACTGAAGCTTTCTTT.

The chain links TRBV25-1 to TRBJ2-2, with D maybe TRBD2 (5 bases). V lost 6 bases, J lost 6 bases, and 11 bases lay in between. This CDR3 comprises 13 residues. CDR1 MGHDK and CDR2 SYGVNS come from the germline V gene. The CDR3 spells CASREGMAGELFF. The CDR3 DNA reads TGTGCCAGCAGAGAGGGAATGGCCGGGGAGCTGTTTTTT.

This chain links TRBV5-4 with TRBJ2-7; D is possibly TRBD2 (6 bases). Germline V gene data show CDR1 as SGHNT and CDR2 as YYREEE (reference sequence). The CDR3 is 14 residues long. V lost 4 bases, J lost 2 bases, and 13 bases lay in between. CDR3 in DNA: TGTGCCAGCAGCCCTGGGGGGAGGACCTACGAGCAGTACTTC. This gives the protein CASSPGGRTYEQYF.

This chain links TRBV11-2 with TRBJ2-1; 14 nucleotides match TRBD2. Germline V CDR1 and CDR2: SGHAT, FQNNGV. Trimming cost V 6 bases and J 9 bases; bases outside gene matches: 7. The CDR3 loop spans 15 amino acids. The DNA for the CDR3 is TGTGCCAGCAGTAGGACTAGCGGGGGGTACGGTGAGCAGTTCTTC. Residues: CASSRTSGGYGEQFF. Based on the CDR3 plus reference TRBV11-2 and TRBJ2-1, the full variable domain is EAGVAQSPRYKIIEKRQSVAFWCNPISGHATLYWYQQILGQGPKLLIQFQNNGVVDDSQLPKDRFSAERLKGVDSTLKIQPAKLEDSAVYLCASSRTSGGYGEQFFGPGTRLTVL.

V usage is TRBV6-4 and J usage is TRBJ2-2, with TRBD2 matching 7 bases. Trimming cost V 4 bases and J 0 bases; bases outside gene matches: 5. CDR1 is MRHNA and CDR2 is SNTAGT in the germline V gene. The CDR3 is 16 amino acids. In DNA form, the CDR3 reads TGTGCCAGCAGTGCTACTAGCGCCTCGAACACCGGGGAGCTGTTTTTT. Translation: CASSATSASNTGELFF.